This TCR beta chain derives from a study of identical twins. MiXCR, applied by TCRdb to the 5' RACE reads, yields one record per CDR3 protein. The data contain 510,000 or so distinct CDR3 sequences, 13% to 15% of them singletons. This clonotype was seen repeatedly, ten times or more. This CDR3 spans 12 amino acids. Per germline, CDR1 MGHRA and CDR2 YSYEKL. Trimming removed 1 base at V and 6 bases at J, with 4 bases between. These sequences were also reported in another study, on yellow fever vaccine responses in identical twins.

This clonotype was sampled from a woman aged 18-29 years in good health. Sequences were obtained from CD4+ T cells sorted from blood. V gene TRBV4-1 combines with J gene TRBJ2-1, with D uncertain. In DNA, the CDR3 is TGCGCCAGCAGCCAAGTAGCCAATGAGCAGTTCTTC. This gives the protein CASSQVANEQFF.